A single sample gave rise to the 9 T cell receptor beta chains below, sequenced in a study of circulating CD8 cells and anti-PD-1 response in melanoma. Live CD3+CD8+TCRalphabeta+ cells were sorted into four subsets by PD-1 and/or TIGIT. TCR libraries were prepared from roughly 15 ng of total RNA with the QIAseq Immune Repertoire TCR panel. TCRdb recomputed calls from the reads with MiXCR, one row per CDR3 protein. The sample shows 400 to 500 distinct CDR3 sequences, approximately 9.9% of them seen only once. The starting material was CD8+ T cells from PBMCs, obtained at baseline or after one month of anti-PD-1 therapy (not recorded which). All receptors come from a human donor with melanoma.

This clonotype was picked up a small number of times. Possible read error: a much larger clone is one base away. The DNA for the CDR3 is TGTGCCAGCAGCTTATTGGCCACGGGACAGGTTGGGAGAGAGACCCAGTACTTC. It yields the protein CASSLLATGQVGRETQYF. This rearrangement joins TRBV11-2 to TRBJ2-5, with 8 bases identical to TRBD1. The CDR3 contains 18 residues. Per the germline V gene, CDR1 is SGHAT and CDR2 is FQNNGV. The V gene end was trimmed by 2 bases and the J gene end by 4 bases; junction bases not matched to a gene: 15.

This clonotype was seen a handful of times. The DNA of the CDR3 is TGCAGCGCCGTACGCCGGCCCGGGGGAGCCAAAAACATTCAGTACTTC. Protein product: CSAVRRPGGAKNIQYF. This chain links TRBV29-1 with TRBJ2-4; weak D call: TRBD2 (6 bases). Germline V lookup: CDR1 SQVTM, CDR2 ANQGSEA. V was pared by 7 bases and J by 0 bases, with 19 bases between. The CDR3 totals 16 residues.

This clonotype qualifies as large. This chain uses TRBV28 with TRBJ2-7, with D hard to call. The CDR3 totals 13 residues. V lost 3 bases to trimming and J lost 3 bases, with 9 bases between them. Germline-derived CDR1 and CDR2 are MDHEN and SYDVKM. CDR3 in DNA: TGTGCCAGCAGTTTGCGAGGCCTCTACGAGCAGTACTTC. Translation: CASSLRGLYEQYF. Complete variable domain (other parts from reference TRBV28 and TRBJ2-7): DVKVTQSSRYLVKRTGEKVFLECVQDMDHENMFWYRQDPGLGLRLIYFSYDVKMKEKGDIPEGYSVSREKKERFSLILESASTNQTSMYLCASSLRGLYEQYFGPGTRLTVT.

This clonotype is labeled as medium-sized. The gene calls are TRBV25-1 and TRBJ2-1, with a possible D match to TRBD1 (5 bases). CDR3 size: 14 residues. Between the trimmed V and J ends, which lost 1 base and 8 bases, there was a span of 12 bases. Germline CDR1 and CDR2: MGHDK and SYGVNS. CDR3 protein: CASSEWSGFDEQFF. CDR3 bases: TGTGCCAGCAGTGAATGGTCAGGGTTCGATGAGCAGTTCTTC. Full variable domain (missing parts from reference TRBV25-1 and TRBJ2-1): EADIYQTPRYLVIGTGKKITLECSQTMGHDKMYWYQQDPGMELHLIHYSYGVNSTEKGDLSSESTVSRIRTEHFPLTLESARPSHTSQYLCASSEWSGFDEQFFGPGTRLTVL.

The chain has TRBV28 and TRBJ1-2; TRBD1 aligns across 8 bases. This CDR3 is built from 15 residues. Germline V CDR1 and CDR2: MDHEN, SYDVKM. Trimming at V came to 6 bases and at J to 4 bases, leaving 10 bases not matched to a gene. In nucleotides, the CDR3 is TGTGCCAGCAGCTCTGAAGCCGGACAGGGCTATGGCTACACCTTC. It translates to CASSSEAGQGYGYTF.

By proportion, this clonotype is large. This rearrangement joins TRBV28 to TRBJ1-3; 10 nucleotides agree with TRBD1. The germline V gene encodes CDR1 MDHEN and CDR2 SYDVKM. CDR3 size: 15 residues. The ends lost 6 bases at V and 3 bases at J; junction bases unmatched: 5. CDR3 coding DNA: TGTGCCAGCAGCAAAGACAGGGGGCGTGGAAACACCATATATTTT. Translating it yields CASSKDRGRGNTIYF. Drawing the rest from reference TRBV28 and TRBJ1-3, the complete variable domain is DVKVTQSSRYLVKRTGEKVFLECVQDMDHENMFWYRQDPGLGLRLIYFSYDVKMKEKGDIPEGYSVSREKKERFSLILESASTNQTSMYLCASSKDRGRGNTIYFGEGSWLTVV.

In its sample, this clonotype is large. The chain has TRBV19 and TRBJ1-1; D not certain. CDR3 length: 14 residues. Trimming stripped 8 bases from V and 3 bases from J, with 16 bases between. The V gene's germline CDR1 is LNHDA and CDR2 SQIVND (reference sequence). The DNA for the CDR3 is TGTGCCAGTCACAAAGGGAGTTCGTACACTGAAGCTTTCTTT. Protein: CASHKGSSYTEAFF.

This clonotype counts as large. V is TRBV6-2 or TRBV6-3 and J is TRBJ2-3; 7 bases line up with TRBD1. Germline trimming cut 2 bases from V and 6 bases from J; bases unmatched to any gene: 17. Looked up from germline, CDR1 is MNHEY and CDR2 is SVGEGT. This CDR3 contains 18 residues. The DNA of the CDR3 is TGTGCCAGCAGTTACCTCGTCTTCAGAGACAGGGATGGTGATACGCAGTATTTT. Translation gives CASSYLVFRDRDGDTQYF.

This rearrangement joins TRBV19 to TRBJ1-1; TRBD1 is a possible D gene (5 bases). Trimming removed 6 bases at V and 9 bases at J, with 14 bases between. The CDR3 has 12 residues. Per germline, CDR1 LNHDA and CDR2 SQIVND (reference sequence). In nucleotides, the CDR3 is TGTGCCAGTAGGGCCGGGACTACGCAAGCTTTCTTT. This encodes CASRAGTTQAFF.